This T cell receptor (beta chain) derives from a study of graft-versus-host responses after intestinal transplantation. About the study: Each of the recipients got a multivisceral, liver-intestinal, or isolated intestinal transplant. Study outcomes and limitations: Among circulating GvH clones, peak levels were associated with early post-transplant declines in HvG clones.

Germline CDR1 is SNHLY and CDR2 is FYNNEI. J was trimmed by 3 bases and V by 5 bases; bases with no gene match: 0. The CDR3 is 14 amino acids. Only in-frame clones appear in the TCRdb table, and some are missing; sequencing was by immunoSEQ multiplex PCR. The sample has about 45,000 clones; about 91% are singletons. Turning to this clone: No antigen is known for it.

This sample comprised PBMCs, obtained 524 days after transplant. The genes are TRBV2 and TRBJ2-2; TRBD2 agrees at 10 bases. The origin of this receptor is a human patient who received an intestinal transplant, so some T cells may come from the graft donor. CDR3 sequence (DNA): TGTGCCAGCAGTCTAGCGGGGGACACCGGGGAGCTGTTTTTT. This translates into CASSLAGDTGELFF.